Listed below are T cell receptor beta chains from one sample, sequenced in a study of cytomegalovirus exposure and HLA in healthy donors. Here immunoSEQ multiplex PCR was the method, and the copy in TCRdb shows in-frame clones only, minus some. The data contain about 80,000 clones, over 75% of them singletons. Sample: PBMCs. All receptors derive from a human donor in good health. The CDR3 runs from the conserved cysteine through the conserved F or W. A D gene is named only where the DNA matches it firmly. The size of a clone is reported for some rows only, either as once, few or many, or as a class for expanded clones.

V gene: TRBV4-1; J gene: TRBJ1-4; D gene: -; clone size: -; CDR3 DNA: TGCGCCAGCAGCCAAGATCAAGGCAGCAGGGGTAGGGGTGAAAAACTGTTTTTT; CDR3 protein: CASSQDQGSRGRGEKLFF
V gene: TRBV6-6; J gene: TRBJ2-2; D gene: -; clone size: -; CDR3 DNA: TGTGCCAGCATTCAAGGGACAACGAACACCGGGGAGCTGTTTTTT; CDR3 protein: CASIQGTTNTGELFF
V gene: TRBV7-2; J gene: TRBJ2-1; D gene: -; clone size: -; CDR3 DNA: TGTGCCAGCAGCTTAGACTTGAATGAGCAGTTCTTC; CDR3 protein: CASSLDLNEQFF
V gene: TRBV6-6; J gene: TRBJ2-1; D gene: TRBD2; clone size: -; CDR3 DNA: TGTGCCAGCATACCGGGACTAGCCTCCAATGAGCAGTTCTTC; CDR3 protein: CASIPGLASNEQFF
V gene: TRBV2; J gene: TRBJ1-4; D gene: TRBD1; clone size: few; CDR3 DNA: TGTGCCAGCAGTGCCGTGGACAGGGGTAATGAAAAACTGTTTTTT; CDR3 protein: CASSAVDRGNEKLFF
V gene: TRBV6-5; J gene: TRBJ1-1; D gene: -; clone size: few; CDR3 DNA: TGTGCCAGCAGTTACATACTAGAGTCAGCTTACACTGAAGCTTTCTTT; CDR3 protein: CASSYILESAYTEAFF
V gene: TRBV7-2; J gene: TRBJ2-1; D gene: -; clone size: -; CDR3 DNA: TGTGCCAGCAGCCTAGGCGGGACCTCCTACAATGAGCAGTTCTTC; CDR3 protein: CASSLGGTSYNEQFF
V gene: TRBV9; J gene: TRBJ2-7; D gene: TRBD1; clone size: -; CDR3 DNA: TGTGCCAGCAGCCCATTTGACAGGGTGTTCTACGAGCAGTACTTC; CDR3 protein: CASSPFDRVFYEQYF
V gene: TRBV7-2; J gene: TRBJ1-2; D gene: -; clone size: -; CDR3 DNA: TGTGCCAGCAGCTTAGTAGACAGTCCCCTCTATGGCTACCCCTTC; CDR3 protein: CASSLVDSPLYGYPF
V gene: TRBV7-2; J gene: TRBJ2-3; D gene: -; clone size: -; CDR3 DNA: TGTGCCAGCAGCCAGAGACAGACAGATACGCAGTATTTT; CDR3 protein: CASSQRQTDTQYF
V gene: TRBV23-1; J gene: TRBJ1-1; D gene: -; clone size: -; CDR3 DNA: TGCGCCAGCAGTCAATATGGGGTCAGGGAAATTGGGAACACTGAAGCTTTCTTT; CDR3 protein: CASSQYGVREIGNTEAFF
V gene: TRBV14; J gene: TRBJ2-5; D gene: TRBD2; clone size: -; CDR3 DNA: TGTGCCAGCAGCCAGCAAGGGAGGGCCATTGGAGAGACCCAGTACTTC; CDR3 protein: CASSQQGRAIGETQYF
V gene: TRBV19; J gene: TRBJ1-6; D gene: TRBD1; clone size: -; CDR3 DNA: TGTGCCAGTAGTAAGTTCTGGGACAGGGCCACCTCCTATAATTCACCCCTCCACTTT; CDR3 protein: CASSKFWDRATSYNSPLHF
V gene: TRBV6-1; J gene: TRBJ2-1; D gene: -; clone size: -; CDR3 DNA: TGTGCCAGCAGTGAACAGGAAATCAATGAGCAGTTCTTC; CDR3 protein: CASSEQEINEQFF
V gene: TRBV18; J gene: TRBJ1-1; D gene: -; clone size: -; CDR3 DNA: TGTGCCAGCTCAAAGACAGAATCTATAAACACTGAAGCTTTCTTT; CDR3 protein: CASSKTESINTEAFF
V gene: TRBV6-5; J gene: TRBJ1-1; D gene: -; clone size: -; CDR3 DNA: TGTGCCAGCAACCCCCTAGATACTGAAGCTTTCTTT; CDR3 protein: CASNPLDTEAFF
V gene: TRBV5-8; J gene: TRBJ1-5; D gene: TRBD1; clone size: -; CDR3 DNA: TGTGCCAGCAGCGTACAGGGGTTTAGCAATCAGCCCCAGCATTTT; CDR3 protein: CASSVQGFSNQPQHF
V gene: TRBV5-6; J gene: TRBJ1-6; D gene: TRBD1; clone size: -; CDR3 DNA: TGTGCCAGCAGCTTGATACGGGGACAGCCGAATTCACCCCTCCACTTT; CDR3 protein: CASSLIRGQPNSPLHF
V gene: TRBV5-6; J gene: TRBJ2-1; D gene: TRBD1; clone size: medium-sized; CDR3 DNA: TGTGCCAGCAGCTTCGGGGACAGGGCCTACAATGAGCAGTTCTTC; CDR3 protein: CASSFGDRAYNEQFF
V gene: TRBV5-1; J gene: TRBJ2-5; D gene: TRBD1; clone size: -; CDR3 DNA: TGCGCCAGCAGCTTGGAGGGGGCATATGAGACCCAGTACTTC; CDR3 protein: CASSLEGAYETQYF
V gene: TRBV27; J gene: TRBJ2-2; D gene: -; clone size: -; CDR3 DNA: TGTGCCAGCAGTTACTCCCAGGGTGAGAACACCGGGGAGCTGTTTTTT; CDR3 protein: CASSYSQGENTGELFF
V gene: TRBV5-6; J gene: TRBJ2-7; D gene: -; clone size: few; CDR3 DNA: TGTGCCAGCAGCTCCAGGCGCGGGCTAATTTACGAGCAGTACTTC; CDR3 protein: CASSSRRGLIYEQYF
V gene: TRBV6-1; J gene: TRBJ1-2; D gene: -; clone size: once; CDR3 DNA: TGTGCCTGCGGGCGGGGGATGGGCTACACCTTC; CDR3 protein: CACGRGMGYTF
V gene: TRBV5-8; J gene: TRBJ2-1; D gene: TRBD1; clone size: few; CDR3 DNA: TGTGCCAGCAGATTGGGACAGCTAATCTCCTACAATGAGCAGTTCTTC; CDR3 protein: CASRLGQLISYNEQFF
V gene: TRBV5-1; J gene: TRBJ1-1; D gene: -; clone size: -; CDR3 DNA: TGCGCCAGCAGCTTGGGAGGACAATCCCCTGAAGCTTTCTTT; CDR3 protein: CASSLGGQSPEAFF
V gene: TRBV7-9; J gene: TRBJ1-1; D gene: TRBD1; clone size: -; CDR3 DNA: TGTGCCAGCGCACACAGGGGCAGGGTCGGAACTGAAGCTTTCTTT; CDR3 protein: CASAHRGRVGTEAFF
V gene: TRBV4-1; J gene: TRBJ2-2; D gene: -; clone size: -; CDR3 DNA: TGCGCCAGCAGCCAAGGGAGGACGTGGGACACCGGGGAGCTGTTTTTT; CDR3 protein: CASSQGRTWDTGELFF
V gene: TRBV30; J gene: TRBJ1-2; D gene: TRBD1; clone size: -; CDR3 DNA: TGTGCCTGGAGGCCGGGACAGGGGCGCTATGGCTACACCTTC; CDR3 protein: CAWRPGQGRYGYTF
V gene: TRBV11-2; J gene: TRBJ1-2; D gene: TRBD1; clone size: -; CDR3 DNA: TGTGCCAGCAGCCGGTCCCGGACAGGTCCCTATGGCTACACCTTC; CDR3 protein: CASSRSRTGPYGYTF
V gene: TRBV4-3; J gene: TRBJ2-1; D gene: TRBD2; clone size: -; CDR3 DNA: TGCGCCAGCAGCCAAGATGCACTAGCGGGGGGCCGGCCCCAGTTCTTC; CDR3 protein: CASSQDALAGGRPQFF
V gene: TRBV29-1; J gene: TRBJ2-3; D gene: TRBD2; clone size: -; CDR3 DNA: TGCAGCGTTCAGCGGGGGATCGTAGATACGCAGTATTTT; CDR3 protein: CSVQRGIVDTQYF
V gene: TRBV5-1; J gene: TRBJ2-5; D gene: -; clone size: -; CDR3 DNA: TGCGCCAGCAGCTGGTCCGGCGCAATCGATGGGGAGCAGTACTTC; CDR3 protein: CASSWSGAIDGEQYF
V gene: TRBV7-2; J gene: TRBJ2-1; D gene: -; clone size: few; CDR3 DNA: TGTGCCAGCAGCTTAGTCATTCAGGCCCCCAATGAGCAGTTCTTC; CDR3 protein: CASSLVIQAPNEQFF
V gene: TRBV13; J gene: TRBJ1-2; D gene: -; clone size: -; CDR3 DNA: TGTGCCAGCAGCGAAGGAACAGGCTTCTTCGTGGAGGGCTACACCTTC; CDR3 protein: CASSEGTGFFVEGYTF
V gene: TRBV5-6; J gene: TRBJ1-2; D gene: TRBD1; clone size: -; CDR3 DNA: TGTGCCAGCAGCTCGACAGGGGAAGTCTATGGCTACACCTTC; CDR3 protein: CASSSTGEVYGYTF
V gene: TRBV7-6; J gene: TRBJ2-3; D gene: -; clone size: -; CDR3 DNA: TGTGCCAGCAGCTTTGGAGTCCCGCCAGATACGCAGTATTTT; CDR3 protein: CASSFGVPPDTQYF
V gene: TRBV28; J gene: TRBJ2-1; D gene: TRBD2; clone size: -; CDR3 DNA: TGTGCCAGCAGTTCAACTAGCGGTGAGCAGTTCTTC; CDR3 protein: CASSSTSGEQFF
V gene: TRBV5-4; J gene: TRBJ1-6; D gene: TRBD1; clone size: -; CDR3 DNA: TGTGCCAGCAGCTCTGGGACAGGGGGTGATAATTCACCCCTCCACTTT; CDR3 protein: CASSSGTGGDNSPLHF
V gene: TRBV13; J gene: TRBJ2-3; D gene: TRBD1; clone size: -; CDR3 DNA: TGTGCCAGCAGCTTGATGGACAGGGGGGACCCAGATACGCAGTATTTT; CDR3 protein: CASSLMDRGDPDTQYF
V gene: TRBV30; J gene: TRBJ2-1; D gene: TRBD2; clone size: -; CDR3 DNA: TGTGCCTTCGGGAGGGGGTACAATGAGCAGTTCTTC; CDR3 protein: CAFGRGYNEQFF
V gene: TRBV7-6; J gene: TRBJ2-7; D gene: -; clone size: -; CDR3 DNA: TGTGCCAGCAGCCCAAGGGGGTTCGAGCAGTACTTC; CDR3 protein: CASSPRGFEQYF
V gene: TRBV4-2; J gene: TRBJ2-3; D gene: TRBD2; clone size: -; CDR3 DNA: TGTGCCAGCAGCCAAGATACGGGGGGGCCAGATACGCAGTATTTT; CDR3 protein: CASSQDTGGPDTQYF
V gene: TRBV4-3; J gene: TRBJ2-2; D gene: TRBD2; clone size: -; CDR3 DNA: TGCGCCAGCAGCCAAGAGCCTAGCGGGGACCCGAGGGCCGGGGAGCTGTTTTTT; CDR3 protein: CASSQEPSGDPRAGELFF
V gene: TRBV5-1; J gene: TRBJ1-2; D gene: -; clone size: -; CDR3 DNA: TGCGCCAGCAGCACTACAGGGTCCTATGGCTACACCTTC; CDR3 protein: CASSTTGSYGYTF
V gene: TRBV4-3; J gene: TRBJ2-3; D gene: -; clone size: -; CDR3 DNA: TGCGCCAGCAGCCAAGACCAGGGCGATACGCAGTATTTT; CDR3 protein: CASSQDQGDTQYF
V gene: TRBV2; J gene: TRBJ2-3; D gene: TRBD2; clone size: once; CDR3 DNA: TGTGCCAGCAGCCGAGAACTAGCGCGCACAGATACGCAGTATTTT; CDR3 protein: CASSRELARTDTQYF
V gene: TRBV6-5; J gene: TRBJ2-2; D gene: -; clone size: -; CDR3 DNA: TGTGCCAGCACCTCAGAGGCAGGGGAGGGCGGGGAGCTGTTTTTT; CDR3 protein: CASTSEAGEGGELFF